Sequencing of this T cell receptor (beta chain) was carried out in a study of CD8+ T cells in alopecia areata. The sample's treatment: oral pan-JAK inhibitor, 5-10 mg twice daily. Study observations and caveats: Mice gave a clearer picture of TCR sharing than patients did, possibly for HLA-related reasons.

The germline V gene encodes CDR1 GTSNPN and CDR2 SVGIG (reference sequence). The CDR3 has 13 residues. V gave up 6 bases and J gave up 6 bases; unmatched junction bases: 6. To note about this clone: Antigen: not known.

TCR sequencing used cDNA made by reverse transcription of extracted RNA. Sequenced by immunoSEQ multiplex PCR; TCRdb stores in-frame clones only, minus some. This table holds 95,000 to 100,000 clones, around 60% found once. The material was CD8+ T cells sorted from blood, obtained at week 4, from a patient treated with tofacitinib. V and J are TRBV30 and TRBJ2-3; 10 bases are a match to TRBD1. This clonotype was obtained from a human donor with alopecia areata. CDR3 region: CACRGTGADTQYF. Here the CDR3 DNA reads TGTGCCTGCCGCGGGACAGGGGCCGATACGCAGTATTTT. Supplemented by reference TRBV30 and TRBJ2-3, the full variable domain reads SQTIHQWPATLVQPVGSPLSLECTVEGTSNPNLYWYRQAAGRGLQLLFYSVGIGQISSEVPQNLSASRPQDRQFILSSKKLLLSDSGFYLCACRGTGADTQYFGPGTRLTVL.